Shown below are 11 T cell receptor beta chains from a single sample sequenced in a study of shared clonotypes between healthy human individuals. The method was immunoSEQ multiplex PCR; TCRdb's version includes in-frame clones alone and lacks a portion of them. The sample includes millions of clones, around 94% of them seen just once. The sample taken for sequencing was naive CD4+ T cells sorted from blood. Indicated subset: CD45RA+ positively selected. These receptors originate from a man in his late teens or twenties in good health.

The chain combines TRBV5-8 with TRBJ2-5, with 8 bases that match TRBD1. Trimming at V came to 4 bases and at J to 5 bases, leaving 7 bases not matched to a gene. Per germline, CDR1 SGHTS and CDR2 YDEGEE. This CDR3 is 14 amino acids long. The CDR3 DNA reads as TGTGCCAGCAGCAACGGACAGGGCAGGGAGACCCAGTACTTC. It yields the protein CASSNGQGRETQYF.

This sequence joins TRBV20-1 and TRBJ1-2; 7 nucleotides agree with TRBD1. V dropped 5 bases and J dropped 7; count of bases not matched to a gene: 4. Germline V CDR1 and CDR2: DFQATT, SNEGSKA (reference sequence). The CDR3 has 11 amino acids. As DNA, the CDR3 is TGCAGTGCTCTGACAGGGAGTGGCTACACCTTC. Residues: CSALTGSGYTF.

The chain's CDR3 is CAWAGGGLGETQYF. In nucleotides, the CDR3 is TGTGCCTGGGCAGGCGGGGGGCTAGGCGAGACCCAGTACTTC. The J gene is TRBJ2-5, the V gene TRBV30, with TRBD2 matching 8 bases. The CDR3 sequence is 14 residues long. Trimming took 5 bases from V and 5 from J; bases not matched to a gene: 10. CDR1 is GTSNPN and CDR2 is SVGIG in the germline V gene (reference sequence).

This clone has only one observation. The sample contains more than one DNA sequence encoding this CDR3. V usage is TRBV18 and J usage is TRBJ2-5; weak D call: TRBD1 (6 bases). This CDR3 comprises 14 residues. The ends were cut back, 1 base at V and 1 base at J, with 7 bases in the middle. Germline CDR1 reads KGHSH; CDR2 reads LQKENI. CDR3 loop: CASSPQGGQETQYF. DNA for the CDR3: TGTGCCAGCTCACCACAAGGGGGCCAAGAGACCCAGTACTTC.

This chain uses TRBV5-1 with TRBJ1-6, with 7 bases aligning to TRBD1. Germline CDR1 and CDR2: SGHRS and YFSETQ. The CDR3 sequence is 15 residues long. V lost 4 bases, J lost 5 bases, and 6 bases stayed unmatched. The CDR3 DNA is TGCGCCAGCAGCACGACAGGGAACGATAATTCACCCCTCCACTTT. Its protein product is CASSTTGNDNSPLHF.

The chain carries TRBV27 and TRBJ1-5; TRBD1 agrees at 7 bases. The J segment lost 0 bases and the V segment lost 6 bases, leaving 5 bases of the junction unmatched. The V gene's germline CDR1 is MNHEY and CDR2 SMNVEV (reference sequence). This CDR3 spans 15 amino acids. CDR3 amino acids: CASSQRGLSNQPQHF. The CDR3 region has the DNA TGTGCCAGCAGCCAAAGGGGGCTTAGCAATCAGCCCCAGCATTTT.

This clone has a single count. This chain uses TRBV7-2 with TRBJ1-1; D gene uncertain. Trimming cost V 5 bases and J 2 bases, with 9 bases left between them. CDR3 length: 13 residues. CDR1 and CDR2 from the germline V gene are SGHTA and FQGNSA. The CDR3 here is CASSPRINTEAFF. DNA of the CDR3: TGTGCCAGCAGCCCCCGAATTAACACTGAAGCTTTCTTT.

CDR3 DNA: TGTGCCAGTAGTGTCGACCATAGCAATCAGCCCCAGCATTTT. Encoded protein: CASSVDHSNQPQHF. The chain recombines TRBV19 with TRBJ1-5; the D is unclear. CDR1 LNHDA and CDR2 SQIVND come from the germline V gene (reference sequence). The CDR3 is 14 residues long. Trimming removed 5 bases from V and 0 bases from J, with 8 bases in between.

This chain connects TRBV5-5 to TRBJ1-2; D gene unclear. CDR3 length: 13 residues. Trimming removed 1 base at V and 3 bases at J, with 7 bases between. Germline assignment: CDR1 SGHKS and CDR2 YYEKEE (reference sequence). CDR3 region: CASSLSVDYGYTF. CDR3 sequence (DNA): TGTGCCAGCAGCTTGTCAGTGGACTATGGCTACACCTTC. Using reference TRBV5-5 and TRBJ1-2 for the parts outside the CDR3, the full variable domain is DAGVTQSPTHLIKTRGQQVTLRCSPISGHKSVSWYQQVLGQGPQFIFQYYEKEERGRGNFPDRFSARQFPNYSSELNVNALLLGDSALYLCASSLSVDYGYTFGSGTRLTVV.

The V and J genes are TRBV19 and TRBJ2-1, with D perhaps given as TRBD1 or TRBD2 (5 bases each). This CDR3 comprises 13 residues. V was clipped by 5 bases and J by 7 bases, with 12 bases between them. CDR1 and CDR2 (germline): LNHDA, SQIVND (reference sequence). This chain's CDR3 is CASSQGRTNEQFF. The CDR3 DNA reads as TGTGCCAGTAGTCAGGGACGGACAAATGAGCAGTTCTTC. Based on the CDR3 plus reference TRBV19 and TRBJ2-1, the full variable domain is DGGITQSPKYLFRKEGQNVTLSCEQNLNHDAMYWYRQDPGQGLRLIYYSQIVNDFQKGDIAEGYSVSREKKESFPLTVTSAQKNPTAFYLCASSQGRTNEQFFGPGTRLTVL.

The rearrangement links TRBV19 to TRBJ2-7, with TRBD1 identical over 11 bases. This CDR3 contains 15 residues. The germline V gene encodes CDR1 LNHDA and CDR2 SQIVND (reference sequence). J gave up 3 bases and V 6 bases, and 7 bases lay outside the gene matches. CDR3 in amino acids: CASRIRGTGGYEQYF. CDR3 in DNA: TGTGCCAGTAGGATCAGGGGGACAGGGGGCTACGAGCAGTACTTC.